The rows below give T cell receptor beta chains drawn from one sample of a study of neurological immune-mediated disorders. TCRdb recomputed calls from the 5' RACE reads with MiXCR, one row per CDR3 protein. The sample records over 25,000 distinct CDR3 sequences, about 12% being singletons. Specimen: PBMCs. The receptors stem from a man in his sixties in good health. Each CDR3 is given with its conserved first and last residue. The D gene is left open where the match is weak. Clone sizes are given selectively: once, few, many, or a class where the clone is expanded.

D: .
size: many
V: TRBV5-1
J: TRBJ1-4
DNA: TGCGCCAGCAGCTTGGTTCGGGCAGCTAATGAAAAACTGTTTTTT
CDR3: CASSLVRAANEKLFF

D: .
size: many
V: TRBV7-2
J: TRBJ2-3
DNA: TGTGCCAGCAGCTTATCTTTTACGGGAGATACGCAGTATTTT
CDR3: CASSLSFTGDTQYF

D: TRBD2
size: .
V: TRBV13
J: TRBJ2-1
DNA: TGTGCCAGCAGCTTCGGTCTAGCGGGTACCAATGAGCAGTTCTTC
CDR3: CASSFGLAGTNEQFF

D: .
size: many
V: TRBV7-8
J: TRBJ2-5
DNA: TGTGCCAGCAGCTTAGATTGGGGTTTGGAGACCCAGTACTTC
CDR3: CASSLDWGLETQYF

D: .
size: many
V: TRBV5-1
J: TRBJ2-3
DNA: TGCGCCAGCAGCAGTGCCCGCACAGATACGCAGTATTTT
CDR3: CASSSARTDTQYF

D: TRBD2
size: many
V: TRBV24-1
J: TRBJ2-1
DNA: TGTGCCACCAGTGACCCTCTAGCGGGGGGGGTAGTAAGTCGGCAGTTCTTC
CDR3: CATSDPLAGGVVSRQFF

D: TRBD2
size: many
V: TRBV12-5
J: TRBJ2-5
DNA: TGTGCTAGTGGTTCGGGACTAGCGGGGTTCCAAGAGACCCAGTACTTC
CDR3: CASGSGLAGFQETQYF

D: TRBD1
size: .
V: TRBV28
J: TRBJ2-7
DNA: TGTGCCAGCAGAGCACCCGGGACAGGTCAAGAGCAGTACTTC
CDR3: CASRAPGTGQEQYF

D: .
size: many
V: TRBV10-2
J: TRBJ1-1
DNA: TGCGCCAGCAGTGAGACGGGGGGGAACACTGAAGAAGCTTTCTTT
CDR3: CASSETGGNTEEAFF

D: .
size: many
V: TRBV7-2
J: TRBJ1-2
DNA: TGTGCCAGCAGCTTAGGGACCCTCTCTGGGAATGGCTACACCTTC
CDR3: CASSLGTLSGNGYTF

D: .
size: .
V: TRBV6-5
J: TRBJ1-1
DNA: TGTGCCAGCAGTTACTCGAGGGGACACAGCACTGAAGCTTTCTTT
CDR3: CASSYSRGHSTEAFF

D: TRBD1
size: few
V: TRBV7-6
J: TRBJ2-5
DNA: TGTGCCAGCAGCCTAAATACAGGGGTCCGGGAGACCCAGTACTTC
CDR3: CASSLNTGVRETQYF

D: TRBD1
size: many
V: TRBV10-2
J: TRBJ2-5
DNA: TGCGCCAGCAGAAACTCCGGGACAGGGGGCGCGGAGACCCAGTACTTC
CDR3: CASRNSGTGGAETQYF

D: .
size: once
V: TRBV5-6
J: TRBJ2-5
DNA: TGTGCCAGCAACTTTATTATCGGGGCCTGGGATACCCAGTACTTC
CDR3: CASNFIIGAWDTQYF